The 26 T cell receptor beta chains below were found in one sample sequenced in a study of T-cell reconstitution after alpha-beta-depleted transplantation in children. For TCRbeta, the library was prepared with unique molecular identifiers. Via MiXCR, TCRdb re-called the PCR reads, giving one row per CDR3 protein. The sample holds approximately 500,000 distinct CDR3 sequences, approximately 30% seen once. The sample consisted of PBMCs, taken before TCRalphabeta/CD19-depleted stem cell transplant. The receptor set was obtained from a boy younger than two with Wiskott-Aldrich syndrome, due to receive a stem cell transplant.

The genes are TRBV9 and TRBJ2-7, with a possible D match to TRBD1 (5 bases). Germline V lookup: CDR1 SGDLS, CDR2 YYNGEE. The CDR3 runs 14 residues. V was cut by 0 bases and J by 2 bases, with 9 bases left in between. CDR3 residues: CASSVVETAYEQYF. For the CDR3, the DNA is TGTGCCAGCAGCGTAGTGGAGACAGCCTACGAGCAGTACTTC.

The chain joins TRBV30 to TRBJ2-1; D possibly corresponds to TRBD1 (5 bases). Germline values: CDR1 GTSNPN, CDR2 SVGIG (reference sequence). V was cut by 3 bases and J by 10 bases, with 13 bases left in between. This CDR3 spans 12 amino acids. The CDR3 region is CAWSEQASEQFF. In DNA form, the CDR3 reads TGTGCCTGGAGCGAACAGGCATCCGAGCAGTTCTTC. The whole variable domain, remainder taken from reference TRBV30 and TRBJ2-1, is SQTIHQWPATLVQPVGSPLSLECTVEGTSNPNLYWYRQAAGRGLQLLFYSVGIGQISSEVPQNLSASRPQDRQFILSSKKLLLSDSGFYLCAWSEQASEQFFGPGTRLTVL.

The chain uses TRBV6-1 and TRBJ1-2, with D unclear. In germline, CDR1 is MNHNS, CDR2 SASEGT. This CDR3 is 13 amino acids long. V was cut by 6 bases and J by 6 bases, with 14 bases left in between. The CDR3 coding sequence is TGTGCCAGCAGGGGGTCCGGCGGGGATGGCTACACCTTC. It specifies CASRGSGGDGYTF.

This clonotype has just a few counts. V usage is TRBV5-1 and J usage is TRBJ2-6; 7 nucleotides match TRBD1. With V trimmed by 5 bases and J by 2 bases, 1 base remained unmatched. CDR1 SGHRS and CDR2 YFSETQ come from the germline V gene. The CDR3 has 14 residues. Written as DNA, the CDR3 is TGCGCCAGCAGACAGGGGACTGGGGCCAACGTCCTGACTTTC. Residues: CASRQGTGANVLTF.

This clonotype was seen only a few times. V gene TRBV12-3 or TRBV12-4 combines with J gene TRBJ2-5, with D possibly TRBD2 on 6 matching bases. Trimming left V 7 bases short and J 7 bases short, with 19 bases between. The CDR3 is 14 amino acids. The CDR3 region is CASNPGGPSATQYF. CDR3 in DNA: TGTGCCAGCAACCCAGGAGGGCCGAGCGCGACCCAGTACTTC.

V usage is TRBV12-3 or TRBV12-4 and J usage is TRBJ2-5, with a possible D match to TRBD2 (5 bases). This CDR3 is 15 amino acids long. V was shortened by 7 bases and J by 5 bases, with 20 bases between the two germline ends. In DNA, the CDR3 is TGTGCCAGCAACCTCGGTGGCGGATCGGGGGAGACCCAGTACTTC. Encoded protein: CASNLGGGSGETQYF.

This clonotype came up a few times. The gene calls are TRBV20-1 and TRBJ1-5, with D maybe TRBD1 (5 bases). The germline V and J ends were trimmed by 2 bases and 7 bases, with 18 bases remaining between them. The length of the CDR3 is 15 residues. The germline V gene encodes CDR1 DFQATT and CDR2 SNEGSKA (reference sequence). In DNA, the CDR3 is TGCAGTGCTAGATCGTATGGGGCTTTGGGCCAGCCCCAGCATTTT. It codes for CSARSYGALGQPQHF.

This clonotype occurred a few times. CDR3 sequence: CSAHANTEAFF. CDR3 sequence (DNA): TGCAGTGCTCACGCGAACACTGAAGCTTTCTTT. This chain joins TRBV20-1 and TRBJ1-1; no firm D call. V was trimmed by 5 bases and J by 1 base, leaving 5 bases between them. The CDR3 has 11 amino acids. Germline-derived CDR1 and CDR2 are DFQATT and SNEGSKA (reference sequence).

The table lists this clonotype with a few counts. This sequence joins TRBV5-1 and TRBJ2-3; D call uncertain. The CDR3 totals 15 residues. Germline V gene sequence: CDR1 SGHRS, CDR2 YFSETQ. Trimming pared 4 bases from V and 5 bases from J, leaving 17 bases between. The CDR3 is CASSLGISLQDTQYF. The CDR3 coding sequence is TGCGCCAGCAGCCTGGGGATTTCCCTGCAAGATACGCAGTATTTT.

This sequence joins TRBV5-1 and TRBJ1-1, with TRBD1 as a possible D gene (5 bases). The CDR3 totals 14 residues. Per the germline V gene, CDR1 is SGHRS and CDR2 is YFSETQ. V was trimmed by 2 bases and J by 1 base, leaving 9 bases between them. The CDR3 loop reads CASSLGETNTEAFF. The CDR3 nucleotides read TGCGCCAGCAGCTTAGGGGAGACGAACACTGAAGCTTTCTTT.

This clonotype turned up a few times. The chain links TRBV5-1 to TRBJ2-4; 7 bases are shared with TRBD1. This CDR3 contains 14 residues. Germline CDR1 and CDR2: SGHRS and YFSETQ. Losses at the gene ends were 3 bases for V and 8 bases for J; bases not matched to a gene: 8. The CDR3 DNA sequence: TGCGCCAGCAGCTCAACAGGGGAGAGGGACATTCAGTACTTC. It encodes CASSSTGERDIQYF.

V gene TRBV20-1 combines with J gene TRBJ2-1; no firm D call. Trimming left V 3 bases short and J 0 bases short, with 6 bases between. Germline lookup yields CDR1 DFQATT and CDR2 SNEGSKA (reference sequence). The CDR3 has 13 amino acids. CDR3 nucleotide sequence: TGCAGTGCTAGCCACAGCTCCTACAATGAGCAGTTCTTC. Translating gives CSASHSSYNEQFF.

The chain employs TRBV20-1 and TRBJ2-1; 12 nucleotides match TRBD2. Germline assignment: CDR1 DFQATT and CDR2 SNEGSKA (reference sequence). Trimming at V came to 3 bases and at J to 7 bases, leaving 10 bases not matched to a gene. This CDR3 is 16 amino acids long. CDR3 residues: CSASALRTSGINEQFF. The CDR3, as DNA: TGCAGTGCTAGTGCACTGCGGACTAGCGGGATAAATGAGCAGTTCTTC.

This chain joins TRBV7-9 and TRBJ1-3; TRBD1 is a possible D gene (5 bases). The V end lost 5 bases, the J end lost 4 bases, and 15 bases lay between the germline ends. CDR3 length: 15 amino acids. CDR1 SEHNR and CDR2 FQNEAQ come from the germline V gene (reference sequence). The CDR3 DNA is TGTGCCAGCAGCCCCCTGGGGGTCCCGGGAAACACCATATATTTT. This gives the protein CASSPLGVPGNTIYF.

CDR3 protein: CASSSPGRQGDPFYNSPLHF. Here the CDR3 DNA reads TGTGCCAGCAGCTCTCCTGGCCGGCAGGGGGACCCATTCTATAATTCACCCCTCCACTTT. The rearrangement links TRBV28 to TRBJ1-6; the match to TRBD1 covers 7 bases. This CDR3 has 20 residues. J gave up 3 bases and V 6 bases, and 20 bases lay outside the gene matches. Per germline, CDR1 MDHEN and CDR2 SYDVKM.

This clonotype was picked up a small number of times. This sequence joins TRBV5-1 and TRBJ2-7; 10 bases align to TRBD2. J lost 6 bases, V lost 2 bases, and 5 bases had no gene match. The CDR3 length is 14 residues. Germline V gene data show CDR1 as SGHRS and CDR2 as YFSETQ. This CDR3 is CASSLAGGPAEQYF. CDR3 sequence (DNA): TGCGCCAGCAGCTTAGCGGGAGGGCCCGCCGAGCAGTACTTC. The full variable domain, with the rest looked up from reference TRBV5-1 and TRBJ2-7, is KAGVTQTPRYLIKTRGQQVTLSCSPISGHRSVSWYQQTPGQGLQFLFEYFSETQRNKGNFPGRFSGRQFSNSRSEMNVSTLELGDSALYLCASSLAGGPAEQYFGPGTRLTVT.

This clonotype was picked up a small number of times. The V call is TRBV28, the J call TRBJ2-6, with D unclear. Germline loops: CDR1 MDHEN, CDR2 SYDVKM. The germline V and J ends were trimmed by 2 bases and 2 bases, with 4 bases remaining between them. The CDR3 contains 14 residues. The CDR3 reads CASSLKPGANVLTF. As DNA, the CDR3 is TGTGCCAGCAGTTTAAAGCCTGGGGCCAACGTCCTGACTTTC.

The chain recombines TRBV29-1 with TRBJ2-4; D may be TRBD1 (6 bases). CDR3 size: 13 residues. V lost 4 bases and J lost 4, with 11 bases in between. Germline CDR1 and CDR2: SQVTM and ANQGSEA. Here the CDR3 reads CSVGQGSKNIQYF. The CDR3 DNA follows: TGCAGCGTTGGGCAGGGGTCAAAAAACATTCAGTACTTC.

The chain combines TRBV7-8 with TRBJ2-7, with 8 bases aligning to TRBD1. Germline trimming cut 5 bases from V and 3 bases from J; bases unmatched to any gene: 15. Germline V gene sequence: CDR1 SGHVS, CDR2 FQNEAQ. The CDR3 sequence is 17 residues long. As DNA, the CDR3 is TGTGCCAGCAGCCGTAGCGTTCTGCAGGACAGGGTCTACGAGCAGTACTTC. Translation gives CASSRSVLQDRVYEQYF.

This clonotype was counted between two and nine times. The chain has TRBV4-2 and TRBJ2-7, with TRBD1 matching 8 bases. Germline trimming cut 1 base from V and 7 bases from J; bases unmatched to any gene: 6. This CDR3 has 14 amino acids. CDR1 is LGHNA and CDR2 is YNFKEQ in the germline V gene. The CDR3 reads CASSQVQGAEEQYF. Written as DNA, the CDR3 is TGTGCCAGCAGCCAAGTTCAGGGGGCGGAAGAGCAGTACTTC.

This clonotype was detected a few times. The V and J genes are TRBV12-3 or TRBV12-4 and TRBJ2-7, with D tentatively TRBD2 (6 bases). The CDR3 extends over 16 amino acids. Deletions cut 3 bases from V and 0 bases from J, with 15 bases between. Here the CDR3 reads CASSFRDWKSSYEQYF. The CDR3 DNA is TGTGCCAGCAGTTTCCGGGACTGGAAGAGCTCCTACGAGCAGTACTTC.

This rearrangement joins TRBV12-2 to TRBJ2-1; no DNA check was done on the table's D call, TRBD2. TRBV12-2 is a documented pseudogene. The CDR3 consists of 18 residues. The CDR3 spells CASRLSMGWAGAMNEQFF. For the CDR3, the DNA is TGTGCAAGTCGCTTAAGTATGGGTTGGGCGGGAGCCATGAATGAGCAGTTCTTC.

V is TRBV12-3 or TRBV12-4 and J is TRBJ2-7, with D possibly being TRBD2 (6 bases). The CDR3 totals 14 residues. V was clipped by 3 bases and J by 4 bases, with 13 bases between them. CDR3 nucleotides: TGTGCCAGCAGTTTCGGGACTTCACAATACGAGCAGTACTTC. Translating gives CASSFGTSQYEQYF.

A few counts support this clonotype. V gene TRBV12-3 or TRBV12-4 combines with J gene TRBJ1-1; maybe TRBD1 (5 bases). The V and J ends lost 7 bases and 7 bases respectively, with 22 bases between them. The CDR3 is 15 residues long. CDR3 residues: CASILNAGRGGEAFF. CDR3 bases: TGTGCCAGCATTCTAAATGCAGGGAGGGGTGGTGAAGCTTTCTTT.

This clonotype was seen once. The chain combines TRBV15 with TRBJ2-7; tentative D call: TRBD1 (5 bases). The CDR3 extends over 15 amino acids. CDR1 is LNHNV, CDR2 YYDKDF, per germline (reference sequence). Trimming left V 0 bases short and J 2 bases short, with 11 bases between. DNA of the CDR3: TGTGCCACCAGCAGAGAGCCAGGGCATGCCTACGAGCAGTACTTC. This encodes CATSREPGHAYEQYF.

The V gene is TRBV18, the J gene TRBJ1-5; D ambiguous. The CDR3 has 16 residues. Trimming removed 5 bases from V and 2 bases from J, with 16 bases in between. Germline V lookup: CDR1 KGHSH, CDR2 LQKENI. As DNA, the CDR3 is TGTGCCAGCTCAAGCCGCGAAACTGGAGGCAATCAGCCCCAGCATTTT. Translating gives CASSSRETGGNQPQHF.